Each of the 14 T cell receptor beta chains below was sequenced from the same sample in a study of blood T cell repertoires in COVID-19. Profiling relied on immunoSEQ multiplex PCR, and the TCRdb table lists in-frame clones only, not all of them. The table records 150,000 or so clones, over 75% of them present only once. Sequencing was done on a sample of peripheral blood. Receptors originate from a human donor in a cohort sampled during active COVID-19.

The chain joins TRBV5-1 to TRBJ2-7; no definite D call. V lost 7 bases to trimming and J lost 4 bases, with 15 bases between them. The germline V gene encodes CDR1 SGHRS and CDR2 YFSETQ. The length of the CDR3 is 13 residues. CDR3 sequence (DNA): TGCGCCAGCCGATCCGAAGCCAATTACGAGCAGTACTTC. The encoded protein is CASRSEANYEQYF.

In DNA form, the CDR3 reads TGTGCCAGCAGCGATACCTCGAGAACGCAGTATTTT. It translates to CASSDTSRTQYF. The chain employs TRBV14 and TRBJ2-3; no reliable D call. V dropped 5 bases and J dropped 9 bases, with 12 bases sitting between them. The CDR3 extends over 12 amino acids. Germline-derived CDR1 and CDR2 are SGHDN and FVKESK.

The chain combines TRBV11-2 with TRBJ2-1, with D possibly TRBD2 on 5 matching bases. CDR3 length: 17 amino acids. CDR1 and CDR2 from the germline V gene are SGHAT and FQNNGV. The V gene lost 5 bases and the J gene lost 4 bases, with 21 bases spanning the gap. CDR3 in amino acids: CASSQTGILRSYNEQFF. DNA of the CDR3: TGTGCCAGCAGCCAAACGGGAATACTTCGGAGTTACAATGAGCAGTTCTTC.

This sequence joins TRBV10-2 and TRBJ2-6, with unresolved D. This CDR3 spans 14 amino acids. Trimming pared 3 bases from V and 0 bases from J, leaving 3 bases between. CDR1 is WSHSY, CDR2 SAAADI, per germline. As DNA, the CDR3 is TGCGCCAGCAGTGATCTCTCTGGGGCCAACGTCCTGACTTTC. It specifies CASSDLSGANVLTF.

V gene TRBV7-9 combines with J gene TRBJ2-5; D is possibly TRBD2 (6 bases). Deletions cut 0 bases from V and 1 base from J, with 6 bases between. Germline assignment: CDR1 SEHNR and CDR2 FQNEAQ (reference sequence). The CDR3 consists of 14 residues. CDR3 amino acids: CASSLAGGQETQYF. The CDR3 DNA follows: TGTGCCAGCAGCTTAGCGGGAGGCCAAGAGACCCAGTACTTC. Full variable domain (rest looked up from reference TRBV7-9 and TRBJ2-5): DTGVSQNPRHKITKRGQNVTFRCDPISEHNRLYWYRQTLGQGPEFLTYFQNEAQLEKSRLLSDRFSAERPKGSFSTLEIQRTEQGDSAMYLCASSLAGGQETQYFGPGTRLLVL.

V gene TRBV14 combines with J gene TRBJ1-1, with D unresolved. Trimming shortened V by 5 bases and J by 4 bases, and 14 bases separated the two germline ends. The germline gives CDR1 SGHDN, CDR2 FVKESK. The CDR3 totals 14 residues. Here the CDR3 DNA reads TGTGCCAGCAGCAAACTATACCGGGTCACTGAAGCTTTCTTT. It yields the protein CASSKLYRVTEAFF.

V usage is TRBV7-2 and J usage is TRBJ2-7; perhaps TRBD1 as D (6 bases). CDR3 length equals 16 residues. Germline values: CDR1 SGHTA, CDR2 FQGNSA. V lost 5 bases and J lost 4, with 21 bases in between. The CDR3 sequence: CASSLVAQGSAYEQYF. CDR3 coding DNA: TGTGCCAGCAGCCTAGTGGCCCAGGGGTCGGCGTACGAGCAGTACTTC.

The chain carries TRBV15 and TRBJ2-7; weak D call: TRBD2 (5 bases). Germline values: CDR1 LNHNV, CDR2 YYDKDF (reference sequence). The ends were cut back, 0 bases at V and 3 bases at J, with 15 bases in the middle. The CDR3 covers 16 residues. CDR3 DNA sequence: TGTGCCACCAGCAGAGATGAGTGGACTGAGGACTACGAGCAGTACTTC. It yields the protein CATSRDEWTEDYEQYF. Filled out from reference TRBV15 and TRBJ2-7, the complete variable domain reads DAMVIQNPRYQVTQFGKPVTLSCSQTLNHNVMYWYQQKSSQAPKLLFHYYDKDFNNEADTPDNFQSRRPNTSFCFLDIRSPGLGDTAMYLCATSRDEWTEDYEQYFGPGTRLTVT.

Details on this clone: At one boundary the junction diverges from the germline segment, which might be a read error. The V call is TRBV5-6, the J call TRBJ2-5; 7 positions match TRBD2. Germline-derived CDR1 and CDR2 are SGHDT and YYEEEE. The CDR3 has 15 residues. The CDR3 sequence is CASSLRSGNQETQYF. The CDR3 DNA reads TGTGCCAGCAGCTTGCGAAGCGGGAACCAGGAGACCCAGTACTTC.

The rearrangement joins TRBV5-1 to TRBJ2-3; D may be TRBD2 (6 bases). The CDR3 length is 16 residues. Germline lookup yields CDR1 SGHRS and CDR2 YFSETQ. V shed 4 bases and J shed 2 bases, with 17 bases lying between them. The DNA for the CDR3 is TGCGCCAGCAGCCCTCCTGTGGGAGGCGTCACAGATACGCAGTATTTT. Encoded protein: CASSPPVGGVTDTQYF.

The gene calls are TRBV19 and TRBJ2-5, with TRBD2 matching 13 bases. Looked up from germline, CDR1 is LNHDA and CDR2 is SQIVND (reference sequence). With V trimmed by 7 bases and J by 3 bases, 5 bases remained unmatched. The CDR3 has 15 amino acids. Here the CDR3 DNA reads TGTGCCAGTACTCCGGGGACTAGCGGGAAAGAGACCCAGTACTTC. Translated: CASTPGTSGKETQYF.

The J gene is TRBJ1-5, the V gene TRBV7-6; TRBD1 agrees at 8 bases. After removal of 5 bases from V and 2 bases from J, the junction contained 5 bases not matched to a gene. This CDR3 is 15 amino acids long. Germline V gene lookup returns CDR1 SGHVS and CDR2 FNYEAQ. The chain's CDR3 is CASSPQGARNQPQHF. CDR3 coding DNA: TGTGCCAGCAGCCCCCAGGGGGCTCGCAATCAGCCCCAGCATTTT.

V gene TRBV5-1 combines with J gene TRBJ2-5; D perhaps matches TRBD2 (6 bases). V was clipped by 2 bases and J by 6 bases, with 14 bases between them. The length of the CDR3 is 14 residues. Germline CDR1 and CDR2: SGHRS and YFSETQ. The CDR3 nucleotides read TGCGCCAGCAGCTTCGGCCCCAGCGGGCAGACCCAGTACTTC. Protein product: CASSFGPSGQTQYF.

This clone was counted between two and nine times. The chain employs TRBV19 and TRBJ2-7, with 11 positions matching TRBD2. The V and J ends lost 7 bases and 3 bases, in that order; junction bases with no gene match: 8. The CDR3 is 15 amino acids. Germline CDR1 LNHDA, CDR2 SQIVND (reference sequence). The CDR3 region is CASTKIAGGLYEQYF. CDR3 coding DNA: TGTGCCAGTACCAAAATAGCGGGAGGGCTCTACGAGCAGTACTTC. Together with reference TRBV19 and TRBJ2-7, the CDR3 gives the full variable domain: DGGITQSPKYLFRKEGQNVTLSCEQNLNHDAMYWYRQDPGQGLRLIYYSQIVNDFQKGDIAEGYSVSREKKESFPLTVTSAQKNPTAFYLCASTKIAGGLYEQYFGPGTRLTVT.